This TCR beta chain was profiled in a study of blood T cell repertoires in COVID-19. For the study at large: Researchers got acute and convalescent COVID-19 samples from the United States, Italy and Spain. In each case, the material was cDNA or gDNA derived from T cells, B-cell-depleted T cells, or PBMCs.

Clones were read by immunoSEQ multiplex PCR, and TCRdb kept only the in-frame ones, dropping some. The profile shows around 160,000 clones, around 85% of them singletons. Only a few counts were recorded for this clone. Between the trimmed V and J ends, which lost 5 bases and 5 bases, there was a span of 15 bases. Looked up from germline, CDR1 is SGHTA and CDR2 is FQGNSA. The CDR3 consists of 14 residues. This receptor was taken from a woman in her sixties or seventies with COVID-19, enrolled during active disease. Sample: peripheral blood. V gene TRBV7-2 combines with J gene TRBJ2-5; D uncertain. As DNA, the CDR3 is TGTGCCAGCAGCCCCCAGACTGTCGGGGAGACCCAGTACTTC. Translated: CASSPQTVGETQYF.